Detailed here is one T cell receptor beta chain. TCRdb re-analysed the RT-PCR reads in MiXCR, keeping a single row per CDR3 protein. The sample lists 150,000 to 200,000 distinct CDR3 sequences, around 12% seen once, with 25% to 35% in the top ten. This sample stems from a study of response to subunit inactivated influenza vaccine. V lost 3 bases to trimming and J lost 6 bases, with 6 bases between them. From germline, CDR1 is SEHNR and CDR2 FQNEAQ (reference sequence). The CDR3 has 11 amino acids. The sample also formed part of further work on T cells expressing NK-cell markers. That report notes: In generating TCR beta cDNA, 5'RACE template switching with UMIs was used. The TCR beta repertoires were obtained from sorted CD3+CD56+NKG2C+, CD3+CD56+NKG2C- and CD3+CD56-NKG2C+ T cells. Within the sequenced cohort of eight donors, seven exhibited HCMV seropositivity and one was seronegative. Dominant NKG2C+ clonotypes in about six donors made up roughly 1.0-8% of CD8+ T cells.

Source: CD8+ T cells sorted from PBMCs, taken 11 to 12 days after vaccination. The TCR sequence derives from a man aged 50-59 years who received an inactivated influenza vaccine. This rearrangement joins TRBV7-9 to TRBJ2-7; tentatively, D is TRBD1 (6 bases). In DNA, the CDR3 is TGTGCCAGCAGCTTCAGGGGCGAGCAGTACTTC. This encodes CASSFRGEQYF.